The text below deals with one TCR beta chain. This clone showed up just a few times. What antigen it recognizes has not been identified. No much larger clonotype is one base removed from it; base qualities were not supplied. The data are from a study of CD8+ T cells in alopecia areata (dated by TCRdb to 2016 to 2018). As for the study more broadly: Treated patients were enrolled in an open-label pilot trial of oral tofacitinib, 5 to 10 mg twice daily, for moderate-to-severe alopecia areata. RNA came from the PAXgene miRNA kit for fixed scalp, the miRNeasy kit for PBMCs, and the RNeasy kit for mouse skin. Scalp tissue and sorted CD4+ and CD8+ peripheral blood T cells from patchy and totalis/universalis alopecia areata patients and from healthy controls were covered by human TCRbeta sequencing. Tofacitinib was given for 6 to 18 months, followed by 6 months of follow-up off drug to assess delayed response and recurrence. Clonality in the scalp was compared among normal scalp (n=4), patchy alopecia areata scalp (n=8), and alopecia totalis/universalis scalp (n=8). Tofacitinib-treated patients had biopsies at baseline and at 4 and 24 weeks of treatment, with a later scalp biopsy in several patients. Amplification of TCRbeta CDR3 regions was done by immunoSEQ multiplex PCR using 35 Vbeta forward primers and 13 Jbeta reverse primers. To study T cell clonal expansion in alopecia areata, the researchers applied high-throughput TCRbeta sequencing to both the C3H/HeJ mouse model and human patients. The SALT score, which quantifies the percentage of affected scalp surface area, was used to measure disease severity in treated patients. Broad study findings and their caveats: Tofacitinib significantly lowered scalp clonality and the number of expanded CD8+ clones among the top 100 scalp clones. Compared with normal scalp, lesional scalp had higher clonality and more expanded CD8+ clones, particularly in alopecia totalis/universalis, a pattern that suggests antigenic drive. During tofacitinib treatment, many expanded lesional clones stuck around in both scalp and blood, and this persistence may partly explain why relapse happens after treatment is stopped. Because the treated cohort was small and included a single nonresponder, larger studies are needed to assess links between baseline CD8+ expansion and response. Unlike mouse skin, which is dominated by gammadelta T cells, normal human skin has resident alphabeta T cells that are also sequenced, and this complicates analysis of the scalp TCR repertoire. Compared with mice, TCR sequences shared between patients were less clear, possibly partly because of HLA diversity across the patient population.

Libraries came from the immunoSEQ multiplex PCR assay. RNA was extracted from all samples and reverse transcribed into cDNA as template for TCR sequencing. SuperScript III was used for first-strand cDNA synthesis, primed with a 2:1 mix of oligo-dT and random hexamers. A synthetic immune receptor repertoire was used to measure amplification bias, and any remaining bias was corrected computationally. The study's own analysis went as follows. Raw reads were preprocessed to remove errors, and CDR3 was defined by IMGT conventions from the conserved cysteine to phenylalanine. To get clonality, Shannon entropy was normalized by log2 of the number of productive unique TCRs and the result was subtracted from 1. CD4 or CD8 identity of scalp clones was inferred by cross-referencing scalp TCRbeta sequences with sorted blood CD4 and CD8 repertoires. Imported from immuneACCESS, the table was reduced by TCRdb to in-frame sequences with V and J called. These copies leave out some clones; in studies compared against another copy, an unresolved V gene accounts for under half, and the cause of the remainder is not known. V and J calls and clone size are given by that table; D and trimming were obtained from the DNA. For this sample there are more than 200,000 clones; approximately 45% appear just once. Roughly 2.6% of the sample goes to the ten largest clones.

The treatment or condition label of this sample denotes: oral pan-JAK inhibitor, 5-10 mg twice daily. Lesional scalp punch biopsies and peripheral blood were obtained from alopecia areata patients. PBMCs were isolated by density centrifugation and stained for CD3, CD4 and CD8, after which CD4+ and CD8+ T cells were sorted on a FACSAria. The CDR3 contains 12 residues, cysteine and phenylalanine counted. CDR3 DNA only is kept here, 36 bases in frame from base 1. CDR1 SGHNT and CDR2 YYREEE were looked up in the germline V gene (reference sequence). The V and J ends are trimmed by 4 bases and 4 bases, leaving 8 bases between them.

The clonotype originates from a human donor with alopecia areata. Sample: CD4+ T cells sorted from blood, taken at approximately week 36, from a patient treated with tofacitinib. The chain links TRBV5-4 with TRBJ2-5, with the D segment identity uncertain. The CDR3 protein is CASSPNRETQYF. The nucleotides read TGTGCCAGCAGCCCCAACCGAGAGACCCAGTACTTC.